This TCR beta chain was captured in a study of tumor and adjacent non-tumor tissue in lung cancer. The template was RNA from unsorted bulk tissue. The normal lung tissue was taken more than 3 cm from the tumor edge. Study-wide points: Tumor repertoires had a smaller top 100 clone share than normal lung.

As regards this clonotype: The antigen remains undetermined. This may come from a read error, since a much larger clone is one base off.

This CDR3 is built from 15 residues. V gave up 4 bases and J gave up 1 base, with 13 bases separating them. A modified ARM-PCR protocol with three rounds of nested PCR amplified TCRbeta. TCRdb reanalysed the multiplex PCR reads using MiXCR and keeps one entry per CDR3 protein. The profile covers about 60,000 distinct CDR3 sequences, with roughly two thirds appearing a single time and about 32% taken by the ten largest. V is TRBV12-3 or TRBV12-4 and J is TRBJ2-5; possibly TRBD1 or TRBD2 for D (5 bases each). This TCR was sampled from a man aged 65 to 79 with non-small cell lung cancer. Sequenced: distant non-tumor lung tissue. The CDR3 is CASSSHQGPQETQYF. CDR3 nucleotide sequence: TGTGCCAGCAGTTCTCATCAGGGACCCCAAGAGACCCAGTACTTC.